This T cell receptor (beta chain) was found in a study of blood T cells in healthy people across ages. Concerning this clonotype: Antigen: not known.

Next came a second PCR, run for roughly 6 to 11 cycles, which used a sample-barcoded 5' primer along with a J-beta primer mix. TCRdb re-called the 5' RACE reads with MiXCR, one entry per CDR3 protein. The sample holds around 620,000 distinct CDR3 sequences, about 25% seen once. Notes on the study in general: As age increased, TCR beta diversity per million T cells fell in a roughly linear fashion. Any changes in expanded clonotypes were possibly confounded, as donor CMV status remained unknown. Diversity of TCR beta correlated strongly with naive T cell percentage.

Germline CDR1 is LGHNA and CDR2 is YNFKEQ. V lost 0 bases, J lost 5 bases, and 12 bases stayed unmatched. The CDR3 is 17 amino acids. This chain uses TRBV4-2 with TRBJ1-2; 7 nucleotides agree with TRBD1. The clonotype comes from a woman between 65 and 79 years old in good health. Specimen: blood. DNA of the CDR3: TGTGCCAGCAGCCAAGACGGGAACAGGGGTGGGGGATATGGCTACACCTTC. It yields the protein CASSQDGNRGGGYGYTF.